What follows are 27 T cell receptor beta chains derived from one specimen sequenced in a study of PD-1 blockade in mismatch repair-deficient tumors. This table comes from immunoSEQ multiplex PCR, and its TCRdb copy is limited to in-frame clones, with some not included. This sample has more than 20,000 clones, with 84% found just once. The material sequenced was peripheral blood, taken 2 weeks after starting pembrolizumab. These receptors were taken from an adult with mismatch repair-deficient cancer.

This clone was seen only once. This chain links TRBV5-1 with TRBJ2-7, with 10 nucleotides matching TRBD2. From germline, CDR1 is SGHRS and CDR2 YFSETQ. This CDR3 spans 15 amino acids. V lost 0 bases and J lost 6; bases outside the gene matches: 6. The CDR3 loop reads CASSLVSSGSREQYF. Written as DNA, the CDR3 is TGCGCCAGCAGCTTGGTCTCTAGCGGGAGTCGCGAGCAGTACTTC.

This clone ranks as medium-sized. V gene TRBV5-4 combines with J gene TRBJ2-1; 10 nucleotides match TRBD2. With 0 bases clipped from V and 5 bases from J, the junction kept 5 bases outside the gene matches. The CDR3 runs 16 residues. CDR1 and CDR2 (germline): SGHNT, YYREEE (reference sequence). The CDR3 region is CASSLGELAGDNEQFF. CDR3 in DNA: TGTGCCAGCAGCTTGGGTGAGCTAGCGGGGGACAATGAGCAGTTCTTC.

In DNA form, the CDR3 reads TGTGCCAGCAGCCAAGGGCACACCTACGAGCAGTACTTC. This gives the protein CASSQGHTYEQYF. This rearrangement joins TRBV14 to TRBJ2-7; D uncertain. V dropped 1 base and J dropped 2 bases, with 6 bases sitting between them. CDR3 length equals 13 residues. The germline V gene encodes CDR1 SGHDN and CDR2 FVKESK.

V usage is TRBV19 and J usage is TRBJ2-2; D is ambiguous. The germline CDR1 and CDR2 sequences are LNHDA and SQIVND (reference sequence). Trimming pared 8 bases from V and 1 base from J, leaving 11 bases between. The length of the CDR3 is 14 residues. The CDR3 DNA sequence: TGTGCCAGTCTATCCGGCGGGAACACCGGGGAGCTGTTTTTT. Its translation: CASLSGGNTGELFF.

This clone is medium-sized within its sample. The chain is built from TRBV7-9 and TRBJ2-1; 9 bases agree with TRBD1. CDR3 length: 15 amino acids. Trimming removed 5 bases from V and 3 bases from J; junction bases left unmatched: 5. Germline CDR1 and CDR2: SEHNR and FQNEAQ (reference sequence). The CDR3 sequence is CASSRTGERYNEQFF. The CDR3 DNA follows: TGTGCCAGCAGCCGGACAGGGGAGCGCTACAATGAGCAGTTCTTC.

The chain is built from TRBV6-1 and TRBJ1-4; D perhaps matches TRBD1 (5 bases). Trimming left V 6 bases short and J 3 bases short, with 11 bases between. The germline V gene encodes CDR1 MNHNS and CDR2 SASEGT. The CDR3 has 14 residues. The CDR3 DNA is TGTGCCAGCAGAGAGGGGCATGCTAATGAAAAACTGTTTTTT. Protein: CASREGHANEKLFF.

CDR3 coding DNA: TGTGCCAGCAGCTTGGTAGGCAGCGGCACATACGGGGCTTTCTTT. Its translation is CASSLVGSGTYGAFF. This rearrangement joins TRBV5-5 to TRBJ1-1; D unclear. This CDR3 is built from 15 residues. Trimming cost V 0 bases and J 11 bases, with 20 bases left between them. Germline V gene data show CDR1 as SGHKS and CDR2 as YYEKEE (reference sequence).

The chain uses TRBV7-9 and TRBJ1-3, with TRBD1 matching 7 bases. With V trimmed by 7 bases and J by 0 bases, 15 bases remained unmatched. The CDR3 contains 18 residues. Germline V gives CDR1 SEHNR, CDR2 FQNEAQ (reference sequence). The CDR3 loop is CASTGTAGLGSSGNTIYF. In DNA form, the CDR3 reads TGTGCCAGCACCGGGACAGCCGGCCTAGGGAGCTCTGGAAACACCATATATTTT.

The rearrangement uses TRBV27 and TRBJ2-7, with TRBD1 as a possible D gene (5 bases). CDR1 is MNHEY, CDR2 SMNVEV, per germline (reference sequence). The CDR3 runs to 13 residues. Trimming removed 11 bases from V and 0 bases from J, with 14 bases in between. The CDR3 region is CAGGAGASYEQYF. Here the CDR3 DNA reads TGTGCCGGTGGGGCAGGAGCCTCCTACGAGCAGTACTTC.

This clone was found once. The chain recombines TRBV19 with TRBJ2-1; 10 nucleotides align to TRBD2. Germline V CDR1 and CDR2: LNHDA, SQIVND (reference sequence). This CDR3 spans 16 amino acids. V shed 9 bases and J 1 base; nucleotides not matched to a gene: 9. The CDR3 is CASKLAGVGSYNEQFF. In DNA form, the CDR3 reads TGTGCCAGCAAGCTAGCGGGAGTTGGGTCCTACAATGAGCAGTTCTTC. Based on the CDR3 plus reference TRBV19 and TRBJ2-1, the full variable domain is DGGITQSPKYLFRKEGQNVTLSCEQNLNHDAMYWYRQDPGQGLRLIYYSQIVNDFQKGDIAEGYSVSREKKESFPLTVTSAQKNPTAFYLCASKLAGVGSYNEQFFGPGTRLTVL.

This clone has only one observation. The chain employs TRBV11-2 and TRBJ2-3; TRBD2 aligns across 8 bases. The CDR3 is 17 amino acids. CDR1 is SGHAT and CDR2 is FQNNGV in the germline V gene. With 1 base clipped from V and 0 bases from J, the junction kept 6 bases outside the gene matches. This chain's CDR3 is CASSLGGSGVSTDTQYF. The DNA of the CDR3 is TGTGCCAGCAGCTTAGGTGGTAGCGGGGTTAGCACAGATACGCAGTATTTT.

This chain links TRBV4-1 with TRBJ2-1; D gene uncertain. This CDR3 has 16 residues. Trimming took off 1 base at V and 0 bases at J, with 10 bases between the two ends. CDR1 is MGHRA and CDR2 is YSYEKL in the germline V gene. The DNA of the CDR3 is TGCGCCAGCAGCCAAGGTTGGCAGAACTCCTACAATGAGCAGTTCTTC. This gives the protein CASSQGWQNSYNEQFF.

V gene TRBV30 combines with J gene TRBJ2-5; D is perhaps TRBD1 or TRBD2 (6 bases each). CDR1 and CDR2 (germline): GTSNPN, SVGIG (reference sequence). The ends were cut back, 5 bases at V and 4 bases at J, with 26 bases in the middle. CDR3 size: 17 residues. CDR3 coding DNA: TGTGCCTGGGCCCCTCCCTTGGGGGCGGGAACGGGAGAGACCCAGTACTTC. Translated: CAWAPPLGAGTGETQYF. The whole variable domain, remainder taken from reference TRBV30 and TRBJ2-5, is SQTIHQWPATLVQPVGSPLSLECTVEGTSNPNLYWYRQAAGRGLQLLFYSVGIGQISSEVPQNLSASRPQDRQFILSSKKLLLSDSGFYLCAWAPPLGAGTGETQYFGPGTRLLVL.

The rearrangement links TRBV6-5 to TRBJ2-1, with D possibly being TRBD2 (5 bases). Trimming took 3 bases from V and 8 from J, leaving 17 bases between them. This CDR3 has 15 amino acids. Germline values: CDR1 MNHEY, CDR2 SVGAGI. CDR3 nucleotide sequence: TGTGCCAGCAGTTATTCGGTCGGCGGGTTCGATGAGCAGTTCTTC. Its protein is CASSYSVGGFDEQFF.

This clone was picked up one time. The rearrangement uses TRBV11-2 and TRBJ2-3; D call uncertain. The CDR3 spans 15 residues. V was clipped by 1 base and J by 5 bases, with 13 bases between them. Looked up from germline, CDR1 is SGHAT and CDR2 is FQNNGV. CDR3 in amino acids: CASSLVGLEVDTQYF. CDR3 bases: TGTGCCAGCAGCTTAGTTGGCCTAGAGGTAGATACGCAGTATTTT. The full variable domain, with the rest looked up from reference TRBV11-2 and TRBJ2-3, is EAGVAQSPRYKIIEKRQSVAFWCNPISGHATLYWYQQILGQGPKLLIQFQNNGVVDDSQLPKDRFSAERLKGVDSTLKIQPAKLEDSAVYLCASSLVGLEVDTQYFGPGTRLTVL.

The J gene is TRBJ2-7, the V gene TRBV7-6; 9 nucleotides line up with TRBD1. Germline V lookup: CDR1 SGHVS, CDR2 FNYEAQ. The CDR3 contains 14 residues. The V segment lost 5 bases and the J segment 4 bases; nucleotides outside the gene matches: 6. Written as DNA, the CDR3 is TGTGCCAGCAGCCCCGGGACAGGGCAATACGAGCAGTACTTC. Protein sequence: CASSPGTGQYEQYF.

J is TRBJ2-1 and V is TRBV27, with D perhaps TRBD1 or TRBD2 (5 bases each). Germline V gene data show CDR1 as MNHEY and CDR2 as SMNVEV (reference sequence). The CDR3 has 15 amino acids. The V end was cut by 7 bases, the J end by 2 bases, with 15 bases between. The CDR3 nucleotides are TGTGCCAGCAACCGGGGCGGACCGACCTACAATGAGCAGTTCTTC. Encoded protein: CASNRGGPTYNEQFF.

This clone came up once. The rearrangement links TRBV19 to TRBJ1-1; D not resolved. Trimming shortened V by 4 bases and J by 1 base, and 7 bases separated the two germline ends. The CDR3 spans 13 residues. CDR1 is LNHDA and CDR2 is SQIVND in the germline V gene (reference sequence). The CDR3 DNA sequence: TGTGCCAGTAGTAGAGGCAGGAACACTGAAGCTTTCTTT. Amino acid sequence: CASSRGRNTEAFF.

The CDR3 nucleotides are TGCAGCGTTCGGCCATTCACCGGGGAGCTGTTTTTT. It encodes CSVRPFTGELFF. V and J are TRBV29-1 and TRBJ2-2, with D unclear. The germline V gene has CDR1 SQVTM and CDR2 ANQGSEA. Trimming took 5 bases from V and 4 from J, leaving 8 bases between them. The CDR3 has 12 amino acids.

The V and J genes are TRBV6-4 and TRBJ2-2; the D gene is possibly TRBD2 (5 bases). The germline gives CDR1 MRHNA, CDR2 SNTAGT. Trimming shortened V by 0 bases and J by 6 bases, and 11 bases separated the two germline ends. This CDR3 comprises 15 residues. The CDR3 DNA reads TGTGCCAGCAGTGACTCGGGAGACGGGTCCGGGGAGCTGTTTTTT. Translating gives CASSDSGDGSGELFF.

CDR3 DNA: TGTGCCAGCAGGGAAAGCGGGCAGGAAAGCTACGAGCAGTACTTC. It yields the protein CASRESGQESYEQYF. The chain has TRBV6-5 and TRBJ2-7, with D maybe TRBD2 (6 bases). The CDR3 loop spans 15 amino acids. V gave up 6 bases and J gave up 3 bases, with 18 bases separating them. Germline CDR1 and CDR2: MNHEY and SVGAGI.

The gene calls are TRBV4-1 and TRBJ1-1; D might be TRBD1 (5 bases). Trimming left V 1 base short and J 5 bases short, with 11 bases between. The germline V gene encodes CDR1 MGHRA and CDR2 YSYEKL. The CDR3 is made up of 14 amino acids. Here the CDR3 reads CASSQVRVLTEAFF. The CDR3 DNA reads as TGCGCCAGCAGCCAAGTCAGGGTCTTGACTGAAGCTTTCTTT.

The chain joins TRBV6-5 to TRBJ2-2; 7 nucleotides align to TRBD2. This CDR3 contains 16 residues. Losses at the gene ends were 6 bases for V and 9 bases for J; bases not matched to a gene: 16. Germline V gives CDR1 MNHEY, CDR2 SVGAGI. CDR3 DNA: TGTGCCAGCAGCTACATCGGGGGGATTCCTGCCCGGGAGCTGTTTTTT. It encodes CASSYIGGIPARELFF.

The rearrangement links TRBV4-1 to TRBJ2-7, with 11 nucleotides matching TRBD2. The CDR3 spans 16 residues. V shed 1 base and J 6 bases; nucleotides not matched to a gene: 8. Germline CDR1 is MGHRA and CDR2 is YSYEKL. In DNA form, the CDR3 reads TGCGCCAGCAGCCAAGTCCCCACTAGCGGGGGATCCGAGCAGTACTTC. Protein product: CASSQVPTSGGSEQYF.

The J gene is TRBJ1-1, the V gene TRBV6-5; possible D gene TRBD1, 5 bases. V lost 7 bases, J lost 7 bases, and 10 bases lay in between. In germline, CDR1 is MNHEY, CDR2 SVGAGI. This CDR3 has 11 amino acids. The CDR3 region has the DNA TGTGCCAGCACCCAGGGCCGTGAAGCTTTCTTT. This codes for CASTQGREAFF.

V gene TRBV6-6 combines with J gene TRBJ2-7; no definite D call. With 5 bases removed from V and 4 bases from J, the gap between germline ends came to 9 bases. Per the germline V gene, CDR1 is MNHNY and CDR2 is SVGAGI (reference sequence). The CDR3 length is 12 residues. This CDR3 is CASSPKWYEQYF. CDR3 nucleotides: TGTGCCAGCAGTCCAAAGTGGTACGAGCAGTACTTC.

Only a few counts were recorded for this clone. The rearrangement uses TRBV5-4 and TRBJ2-2, with unresolved D. This CDR3 is built from 12 residues. The V gene lost 7 bases and the J gene lost 2 bases, with 6 bases spanning the gap. Per germline, CDR1 SGHNT and CDR2 YYREEE (reference sequence). CDR3 loop: CASGVNTGELFF. For the CDR3, the DNA is TGTGCCAGCGGGGTTAACACCGGGGAGCTGTTTTTT. Variable domain in full (rest from reference TRBV5-4 and TRBJ2-2): ETGVTQSPTHLIKTRGQQVTLRCSSQSGHNTVSWYQQALGQGPQFIFQYYREEENGRGNFPPRFSGLQFPNYSSELNVNALELDDSALYLCASGVNTGELFFGEGSRLTVL.